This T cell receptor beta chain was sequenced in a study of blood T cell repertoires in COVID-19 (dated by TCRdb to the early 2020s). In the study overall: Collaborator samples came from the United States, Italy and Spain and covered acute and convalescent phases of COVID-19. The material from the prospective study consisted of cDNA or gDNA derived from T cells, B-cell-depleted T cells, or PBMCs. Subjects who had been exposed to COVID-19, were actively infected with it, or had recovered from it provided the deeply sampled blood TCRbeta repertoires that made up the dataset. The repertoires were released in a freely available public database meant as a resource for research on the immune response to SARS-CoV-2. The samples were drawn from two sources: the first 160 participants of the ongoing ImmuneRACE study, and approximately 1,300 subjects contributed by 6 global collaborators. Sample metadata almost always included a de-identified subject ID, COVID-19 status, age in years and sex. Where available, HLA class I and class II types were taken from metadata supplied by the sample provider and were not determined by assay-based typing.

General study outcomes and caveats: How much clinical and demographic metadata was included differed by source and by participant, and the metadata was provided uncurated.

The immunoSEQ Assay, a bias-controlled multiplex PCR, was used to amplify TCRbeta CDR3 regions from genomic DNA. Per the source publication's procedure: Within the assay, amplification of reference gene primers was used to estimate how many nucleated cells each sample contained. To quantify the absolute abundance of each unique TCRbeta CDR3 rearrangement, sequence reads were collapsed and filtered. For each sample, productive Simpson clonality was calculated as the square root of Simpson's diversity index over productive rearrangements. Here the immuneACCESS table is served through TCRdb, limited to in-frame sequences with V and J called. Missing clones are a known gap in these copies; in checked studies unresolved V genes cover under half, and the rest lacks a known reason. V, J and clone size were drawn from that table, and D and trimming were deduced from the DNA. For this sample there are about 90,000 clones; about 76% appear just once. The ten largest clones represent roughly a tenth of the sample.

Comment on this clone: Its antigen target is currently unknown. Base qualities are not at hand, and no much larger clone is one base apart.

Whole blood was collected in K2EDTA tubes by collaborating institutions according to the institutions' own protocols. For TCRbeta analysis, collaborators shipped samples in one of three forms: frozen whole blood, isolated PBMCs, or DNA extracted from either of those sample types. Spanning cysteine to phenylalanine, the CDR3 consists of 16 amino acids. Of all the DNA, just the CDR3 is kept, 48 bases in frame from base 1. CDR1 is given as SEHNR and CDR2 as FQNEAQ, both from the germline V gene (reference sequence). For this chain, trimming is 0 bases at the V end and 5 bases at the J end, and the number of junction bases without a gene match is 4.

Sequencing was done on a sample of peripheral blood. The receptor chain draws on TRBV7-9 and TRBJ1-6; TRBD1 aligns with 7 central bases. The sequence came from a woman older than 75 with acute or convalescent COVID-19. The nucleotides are TGTGCCAGCAGCTTAGCGGGGACAGCTGATAATTCACCCCTCCACTTT. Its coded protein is CASSLAGTADNSPLHF.